Sequencing of this T cell receptor beta chain was carried out in a study of shared clonotypes between healthy human individuals. Donation came from healthy HIV-negative adults that had no recent acute infections or vaccinations. Into CD45RA+ naive and CD45RA-negative memory subsets, the CD4+ cells were split. Per germline, CDR1 MNHNS and CDR2 SASEGT. This CDR3 is 12 amino acids long. Worth noting for this clone: What it binds is not known.

When replicate PCRs were run on sorted subsets, they used about 220 ng DNA, about 30,000 T cell genomes. Method: immunoSEQ multiplex PCR; TCRdb's copy keeps in-frame clones and lacks some. The sample consists of some 2,000,000 clones, 90% to 95% of them appearing once. Points from the study as a whole: With few donors, the genetic and exposure-history diversity represented was limited.

The V and J genes are TRBV6-1 and TRBJ1-4, with a weak D call TRBD1 (5 bases). The DNA end favors TRBJ2-2, so the J call may be wrong. The sample taken for sequencing was naive CD4+ T cells sorted from blood. Described subset: CD45RA+ positively selected. The TCR comes from a man aged 18 to 30 in good health. CDR3 residues: CASSYGAGELFF. CDR3 DNA sequence: TGTGCCAGCAGTTATGGGGCAGGGGAGCTGTTTTTT.